This TCR beta chain comes out of a study of blood T cell repertoires in COVID-19. Across the study: PBMCs, B-cell-depleted T cells, or T cells provided the cDNA or gDNA that made up the material.

The CDR3 has 17 residues. CDR1 is SGHDT, CDR2 YYEEEE, per germline. V shed 5 bases and J 0 bases; nucleotides not matched to a gene: 7. Some clones are missing from TCRdb's copy, which holds only in-frame ones; the method was immunoSEQ multiplex PCR. The sample includes 150,000 or so clones, roughly 87% of them seen just once. Input material: PBMCs or T cells enriched from blood (not recorded which). This clonotype originated in a woman aged 40 to 50 who had been exposed to COVID-19. The chain uses TRBV5-6 and TRBJ2-2, with TRBD2 matching 10 bases. The CDR3 loop reads CASRAGTSDTNTGELFF. CDR3 DNA: TGTGCCAGCAGGGCCGGGACTAGCGATACGAACACCGGGGAGCTGTTTTTT.